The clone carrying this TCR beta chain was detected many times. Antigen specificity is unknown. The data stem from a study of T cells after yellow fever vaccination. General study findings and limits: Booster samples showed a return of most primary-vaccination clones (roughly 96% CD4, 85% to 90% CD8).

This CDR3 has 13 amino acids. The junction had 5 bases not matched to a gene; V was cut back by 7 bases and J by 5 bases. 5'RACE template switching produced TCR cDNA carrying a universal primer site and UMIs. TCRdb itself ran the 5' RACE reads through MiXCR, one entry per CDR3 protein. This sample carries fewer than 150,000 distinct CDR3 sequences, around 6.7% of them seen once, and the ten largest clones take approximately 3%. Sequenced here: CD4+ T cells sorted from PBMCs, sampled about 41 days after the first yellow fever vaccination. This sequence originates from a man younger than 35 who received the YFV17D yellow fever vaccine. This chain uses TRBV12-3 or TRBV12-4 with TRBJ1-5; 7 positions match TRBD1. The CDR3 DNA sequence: TGTGCCAGCACTCGGACAGGCGATCAGCCCCAGCATTTT. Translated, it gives CASTRTGDQPQHF.